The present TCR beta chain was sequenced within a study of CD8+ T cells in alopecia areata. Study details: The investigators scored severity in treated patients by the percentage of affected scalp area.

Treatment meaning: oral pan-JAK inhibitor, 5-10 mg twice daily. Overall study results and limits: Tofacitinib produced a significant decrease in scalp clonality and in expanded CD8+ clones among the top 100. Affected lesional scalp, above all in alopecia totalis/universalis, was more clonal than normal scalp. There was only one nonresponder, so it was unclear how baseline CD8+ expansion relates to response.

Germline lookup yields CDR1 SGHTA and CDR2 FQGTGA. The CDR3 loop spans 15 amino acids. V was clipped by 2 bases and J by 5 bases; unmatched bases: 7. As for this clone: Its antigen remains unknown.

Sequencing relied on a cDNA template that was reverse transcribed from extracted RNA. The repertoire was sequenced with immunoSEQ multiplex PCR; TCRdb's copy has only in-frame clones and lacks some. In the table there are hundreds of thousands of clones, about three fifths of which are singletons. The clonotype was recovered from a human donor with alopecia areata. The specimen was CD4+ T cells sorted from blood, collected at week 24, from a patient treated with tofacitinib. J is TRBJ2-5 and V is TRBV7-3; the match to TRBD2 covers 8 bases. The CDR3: CASSLSGGTLETQYF. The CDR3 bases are TGTGCCAGCAGCTTATCGGGGGGGACCCTGGAGACCCAGTACTTC.